One and the same sample provided the 20 T cell receptor beta chains below, sequenced in a study of cytomegalovirus exposure and HLA in healthy donors. The primer mix had 60 Vbeta and 13 Jbeta primers. TCRdb's table, derived via immunoSEQ multiplex PCR, lists solely in-frame clones and lacks some. The sample lists about 180,000 clones; 75% to 90% were seen once. Sequenced sample: PBMCs. The source is a boy aged 2 to 10 in good health and CMV-seronegative.

The table lists this clone with a few counts. This rearrangement joins TRBV4-2 to TRBJ2-3; TRBD2 agrees at 8 bases. Germline V gene sequence: CDR1 LGHNA, CDR2 YNFKEQ. This CDR3 region has 14 residues. Trimming at V came to 8 bases and at J to 0 bases, leaving 4 bases not matched to a gene. CDR3 sequence: CASHPGGSTDTQYF. DNA for the CDR3: TGTGCCAGCCATCCGGGGGGGAGCACAGATACGCAGTATTTT.

The chain employs TRBV30 and TRBJ2-1, with 9 positions matching TRBD2. The CDR3 is made up of 16 amino acids. Germline CDR1 reads GTSNPN; CDR2 reads SVGIG (reference sequence). J was trimmed by 0 bases and V by 5 bases; bases with no gene match: 8. The CDR3, as DNA: TGTGCCTGGGATACGACTAGCGGAAGCTCCTACAATGAGCAGTTCTTC. It encodes CAWDTTSGSSYNEQFF.

The gene calls are TRBV6-4 and TRBJ2-7; D might be TRBD2 (5 bases). V lost 6 bases and J 5 bases, leaving 11 bases between the germline ends. Germline V gene sequence: CDR1 MRHNA, CDR2 SNTAGT. This CDR3 is 12 amino acids long. The CDR3 here is CASSEGAHEQYV. DNA of the CDR3: TGTGCCAGCAGCGAGGGAGCTCACGAGCAGTACGTC.

The chain combines TRBV29-1 with TRBJ2-1; 7 bases are a match to TRBD2. J was trimmed by 12 bases and V by 0 bases; bases with no gene match: 17. The CDR3 sequence is 16 residues long. The germline gives CDR1 SQVTM, CDR2 ANQGSEA. CDR3 loop: CSVEDIAGEVFWGQFF. Written as DNA, the CDR3 is TGCAGCGTTGAAGATATAGCGGGTGAGGTGTTTTGGGGGCAGTTCTTC.

The chain combines TRBV18 with TRBJ2-5; no clear D gene. CDR1 is KGHSH and CDR2 is LQKENI in the germline V gene. The CDR3 consists of 15 residues. The V end was cut by 5 bases, the J end by 0 bases, with 13 bases between. This CDR3 is CASSTLNSYQETQYF. CDR3 nucleotides: TGTGCCAGCTCAACCCTCAACTCGTACCAAGAGACCCAGTACTTC.

The chain links TRBV19 to TRBJ1-1, with 7 bases aligning to TRBD1. The CDR3 loop spans 14 amino acids. From germline, CDR1 is LNHDA and CDR2 SQIVND (reference sequence). V was clipped by 7 bases and J by 4 bases; unmatched bases: 9. The CDR3: CASTLRTGFTEAFF. In nucleotides, the CDR3 is TGTGCCAGTACCTTACGGACAGGTTTCACTGAAGCTTTCTTT.

J is TRBJ2-3 and V is TRBV6-1, with 8 bases fitting TRBD1. The V segment lost 6 bases and the J segment 4 bases; nucleotides outside the gene matches: 6. The CDR3 has 14 residues. Germline V gene sequence: CDR1 MNHNS, CDR2 SASEGT. CDR3 protein: CASSLTGAPDTQYF. The CDR3 region has the DNA TGTGCCAGCAGCTTGACAGGGGCGCCAGATACGCAGTATTTT.

This clone was observed once. The chain carries TRBV5-6 and TRBJ2-5; a possible D gene is TRBD2 (7 bases). Germline CDR1 is SGHDT and CDR2 is YYEEEE. Trimming took off 7 bases at V and 5 bases at J, with 21 bases between the two ends. The CDR3 spans 15 residues. DNA for the CDR3: TGTGCCAGCGACGTAATGGGGGGGCAGCGGGAGACCCAGTACTTC. Its protein product is CASDVMGGQRETQYF.

J is TRBJ2-3 and V is TRBV6-1; 9 nucleotides agree with TRBD1. CDR1 is MNHNS and CDR2 is SASEGT in the germline V gene. V lost 8 bases and J lost 4; bases outside the gene matches: 7. The CDR3 length is 14 residues. CDR3 bases: TGTGCCAGCCCGAGGACAGGGGAAGCAGATACGCAGTATTTT. It specifies CASPRTGEADTQYF.

V gene TRBV6-6 combines with J gene TRBJ2-7; 7 bases are a match to TRBD1. Trimming cost V 0 bases and J 2 bases; bases outside gene matches: 7. Germline CDR1 reads MNHNY; CDR2 reads SVGAGI (reference sequence). The CDR3 length is 16 residues. CDR3 region: CASSYSRTGQTYEQYF. CDR3 bases: TGTGCCAGCAGTTACTCCAGAACGGGACAGACCTACGAGCAGTACTTC.

CDR3 sequence reads: CASSLNRGTETQYF. DNA of the CDR3: TGTGCCAGCAGCTTGAACAGGGGAACGGAGACCCAGTACTTC. The chain recombines TRBV7-2 with TRBJ2-5; the match to TRBD1 covers 7 bases. V lost 3 bases, J lost 5 bases, and 6 bases stayed unmatched. This CDR3 region has 14 residues. Germline values: CDR1 SGHTA, CDR2 FQGNSA.

The J gene is TRBJ1-3, the V gene TRBV13; D is undetermined. Germline loops: CDR1 PRHDT, CDR2 FYEKMQ (reference sequence). CDR3 length equals 14 residues. V was shortened by 3 bases and J by 4 bases, with 10 bases between the two germline ends. The CDR3 here is CASSLVAGGNTIYF. The CDR3 DNA reads as TGTGCCAGCAGCTTGGTGGCGGGCGGAAACACCATATATTTT.

V and J are TRBV5-1 and TRBJ1-1; 10 bases map to TRBD1. Germline V lookup: CDR1 SGHRS, CDR2 YFSETQ. The CDR3 runs 17 residues. The V gene end was trimmed by 4 bases and the J gene end by 3 bases; junction bases not matched to a gene: 12. The CDR3 DNA is TGCGCCAGCAGCCCGCGACAGGGGGCTGAGGTGGACACTGAAGCTTTCTTT. This encodes CASSPRQGAEVDTEAFF.

In this sample, this clone turned up once. CDR3 nucleotides: TGTGCCAGCAGGACAGGTTACTATGGCTACACCTTC. Amino acid sequence: CASRTGYYGYTF. This chain joins TRBV2 and TRBJ1-2, with TRBD1 as a possible D gene (6 bases). The CDR3 spans 12 residues. V lost 6 bases to trimming and J lost 3 bases, with 8 bases between them. The germline gives CDR1 SNHLY, CDR2 FYNNEI.

The chain couples TRBV7-9 to TRBJ2-3, with D unresolved. CDR1 is SEHNR and CDR2 is FQNEAQ in the germline V gene (reference sequence). This CDR3 contains 12 residues. Trimming shortened V by 6 bases and J by 7 bases, and 11 bases separated the two germline ends. DNA of the CDR3: TGTGCCAGCAGTCCAGAGGTTAATACGCAGTATTTT. It yields the protein CASSPEVNTQYF.

V gene TRBV28 combines with J gene TRBJ2-2; no definite D call. The CDR3 sequence is 17 residues long. CDR1 MDHEN and CDR2 SYDVKM come from the germline V gene. V lost 1 base to trimming and J lost 2 bases, with 14 bases between them. CDR3 protein: CASSLSVVAVNTGELFF. The CDR3 DNA sequence: TGTGCCAGCAGTTTATCAGTGGTGGCAGTAAACACCGGGGAGCTGTTTTTT.

The rearrangement joins TRBV28 to TRBJ1-1; D unresolved. This CDR3 is 15 amino acids long. Trimming removed 3 bases at V and 3 bases at J, with 14 bases between. Germline V gene sequence: CDR1 MDHEN, CDR2 SYDVKM. The CDR3 DNA reads TGTGCCAGCAGTTTTCTAGGCAGGCGGGACACTGAAGCTTTCTTT. It translates to CASSFLGRRDTEAFF.

V is TRBV7-8 and J is TRBJ1-5; no reliable D call. CDR1 is SGHVS and CDR2 is FQNEAQ in the germline V gene. The germline V and J ends were trimmed by 0 bases and 2 bases, with 11 bases remaining between them. The CDR3 is 16 residues long. DNA for the CDR3: TGTGCCAGCAGCTTAGCGCGCCCACCTGGCAATCAGCCCCAGCATTTT. It is translated as CASSLARPPGNQPQHF.

The CDR3 DNA reads as TGTGCCAGCAGCTGGGGGACAGAAGCTATAGCCAAAAACATTCAGTACTTC. It encodes CASSWGTEAIAKNIQYF. The genes are TRBV5-4 and TRBJ2-4; TRBD1 matches 7 bases. Per germline, CDR1 SGHNT and CDR2 YYREEE (reference sequence). CDR3 length: 17 amino acids. J gave up 0 bases and V 3 bases, and 9 bases lay outside the gene matches.

This chain links TRBV27 with TRBJ2-1; 12 bases line up with TRBD2. The CDR3 has 16 amino acids. Germline CDR1 reads MNHEY; CDR2 reads SMNVEV (reference sequence). Trimming cost V 5 bases and J 3 bases; bases outside gene matches: 5. In DNA form, the CDR3 reads TGTGCCAGCAGTCCGGGACTAGCGGGTGTCTACAATGAGCAGTTCTTC. Translating it yields CASSPGLAGVYNEQFF.